This T cell receptor beta chain was sequenced for a study of control samples from healthy donors and cancer patients. CDR1 is KGHDR and CDR2 is SFDVKD in the germline V gene. The CDR3 length is 17 residues. Trimming removed 1 base at V and 2 bases at J, with 14 bases between. Only in-frame clones appear in the TCRdb table, and some are missing; sequencing was by immunoSEQ multiplex PCR. The data contain under 200,000 clones, 90% to 95% of them singletons. The clonotype originates from a woman in her twenties or thirties in good health. The rearrangement joins TRBV24-1 to TRBJ1-5; tentatively, D is TRBD1 (6 bases). Sequenced sample: blood. This CDR3 is CATSDFARPGGNQPQHF. CDR3 nucleotides: TGTGCCACCAGTGATTTCGCGAGACCAGGGGGCAATCAGCCCCAGCATTTT.